Shown below are 9 T cell receptor beta chains from a single sample sequenced in a study of memory CD4+ T cells and cytomegalovirus serostatus. Profiling relied on immunoSEQ multiplex PCR, and the TCRdb table lists in-frame clones only, not all of them. Of about 40,000 clones listed, 75% to 85% are singletons. Single viable CD3+CD4+CD8-CD45RO+ cells were sorted as the memory CD4+ T cells. Sequenced input: memory CD4+ T cells from blood. The receptors here all came from an adult in good health and CMV-seronegative.

As DNA, the CDR3 is TGTGCCAGCAGTTTAACGCCAGATACGCAGTATTTT. Amino acids: CASSLTPDTQYF. This sequence joins TRBV28 and TRBJ2-3; D remains ambiguous. With 2 bases removed from V and 4 bases from J, the gap between germline ends came to 4 bases. Germline V CDR1 and CDR2: MDHEN, SYDVKM. This CDR3 is built from 12 residues.

This clone turned up a few times. The chain couples TRBV28 to TRBJ2-7, with TRBD2 as a possible D gene (5 bases). This CDR3 region has 15 residues. Germline V gene data show CDR1 as MDHEN and CDR2 as SYDVKM. Trimming took 5 bases from V and 9 from J, leaving 23 bases between them. The CDR3: CASSPPTPPRELQYF. Written as DNA, the CDR3 is TGTGCCAGCAGTCCTCCCACACCTCCAAGGGAGTTGCAGTACTTC.

This clone turned up a few times. This chain uses TRBV7-9 with TRBJ1-1; 8 bases match TRBD1. CDR3 length: 14 amino acids. CDR1 and CDR2 from the germline V gene are SEHNR and FQNEAQ (reference sequence). The J segment lost 6 bases and the V segment lost 1 base, leaving 4 bases of the junction unmatched. The DNA for the CDR3 is TGTGCCAGCAGCTTAGGGCAGGGGGCGTCTGAAGCTTTCTTT. It encodes CASSLGQGASEAFF. Full variable domain (remainder filled in from reference TRBV7-9 and TRBJ1-1): DTGVSQNPRHKITKRGQNVTFRCDPISEHNRLYWYRQTLGQGPEFLTYFQNEAQLEKSRLLSDRFSAERPKGSFSTLEIQRTEQGDSAMYLCASSLGQGASEAFFGQGTRLTVV.

The chain is built from TRBV6-4 and TRBJ2-1; D is unresolved. From germline, CDR1 is MRHNA and CDR2 SNTAGT. The CDR3 is 15 amino acids. V dropped 2 bases and J dropped 0 bases, with 8 bases sitting between them. The CDR3 loop is CASSDTDSSYNEQFF. In nucleotides, the CDR3 is TGTGCCAGCAGTGACACGGATAGCTCCTACAATGAGCAGTTCTTC.

V is TRBV5-4 and J is TRBJ2-3, with a possible D match to TRBD2 (6 bases). V was clipped by 1 base and J by 0 bases, with 15 bases between them. Per germline, CDR1 SGHNT and CDR2 YYREEE (reference sequence). This CDR3 is 17 amino acids long. The chain's CDR3 is CASSLKVGGTSTDTQYF. CDR3 in DNA: TGTGCCAGCAGCTTGAAGGTGGGAGGTACTAGCACAGATACGCAGTATTTT.

The V and J genes are TRBV28 and TRBJ1-5; TRBD1 aligns across 9 bases. Germline lookup yields CDR1 MDHEN and CDR2 SYDVKM. The CDR3 is 17 residues long. Trimming removed 6 bases from V and 0 bases from J; junction bases left unmatched: 9. The CDR3, as DNA: TGTGCCAGCAGGTGGGGGACAGGGCTTTATAGCAATCAGCCCCAGCATTTT. Its protein is CASRWGTGLYSNQPQHF.

This rearrangement joins TRBV7-2 to TRBJ2-1; D might be TRBD2 (5 bases). Germline V gene sequence: CDR1 SGHTA, CDR2 FQGNSA. The CDR3 is 14 amino acids. V lost 1 base and J 6 bases, leaving 10 bases between the germline ends. The DNA of the CDR3 is TGTGCCAGCAGCTTAGGGACTCCCCCCAATGAGCAGTTCTTC. Protein sequence: CASSLGTPPNEQFF.

V gene TRBV5-1 combines with J gene TRBJ2-1, with 13 bases lining up with TRBD2. The CDR3 has 16 amino acids. Germline loops: CDR1 SGHRS, CDR2 YFSETQ. Trimming at V came to 5 bases and at J to 4 bases, leaving 6 bases not matched to a gene. The CDR3 coding sequence is TGCGCCAGCAGAACTAGCGGGGGGGTACTTTACAATGAGCAGTTCTTC. Translation: CASRTSGGVLYNEQFF.

This clone was counted a few times. This chain links TRBV30 with TRBJ1-2; possible D gene TRBD1, 5 bases. The CDR3 length is 13 residues. Trimming cost V 3 bases and J 8 bases, with 16 bases left between them. In germline, CDR1 is GTSNPN, CDR2 SVGIG (reference sequence). CDR3 in amino acids: CAWSRDRKIGYTF. CDR3 nucleotides: TGTGCCTGGAGCCGCGACAGAAAGATAGGCTACACCTTC.